This T cell receptor beta chain emerged from a study of T-cell reconstitution after alpha-beta-depleted transplantation in children. This clonotype was seen a few times. Preparing the TCRbeta library involved the use of unique molecular identifiers. TCRdb used MiXCR to reprocess the PCR reads, holding one entry per CDR3 protein. Of roughly 500,000 distinct CDR3 sequences in the sample, about 33% were seen once. The J segment lost 9 bases and the V segment lost 3 bases, leaving 10 bases of the junction unmatched. The length of the CDR3 is 16 residues. The clonotype comes from a human donor who donated a stem cell graft to a child with aplastic anemia. Sequencing used PBMCs from the stem cell graft donor, obtained from the stem cell graft. V and J are TRBV12-3 or TRBV12-4 and TRBJ2-1; 11 bases match TRBD2. CDR3 coding DNA: TGTGCCAGCAGTTTTCCCACTAGCGGGAGAGAGAGTGAGCAGTTCTTC. Translation gives CASSFPTSGRESEQFF.